This passage covers 25 T cell receptor beta chains from one sample sequenced in a study of molecular identifiers for immune sequencing clone quantification. TCRdb itself ran the PCR reads through MiXCR, one entry per CDR3 protein. The table shows more than 250,000 distinct CDR3 sequences, with about 21% occurring only once. Specimen: naive CD8+ T cells from blood, with Jurkat cell RNA spiked in. Regarding subset: FACS-sorted CD8+CD4-CCR7+CD45RA+ naive T cells. The receptors stem from a human donor in good health. Some libraries in this study had Jurkat cell RNA spiked in.

In this sample, this clonotype turned up many times. One end of the junction varies from germline; a read error may be responsible. This chain connects TRBV4-3 to TRBJ2-1; tentative D call: TRBD1 (6 bases). CDR1 and CDR2 from the germline V gene are LGHNA and YSLEER. CDR3 length: 15 residues. CDR3 in amino acids: CASSPDRSSYNEQFF. The CDR3 DNA sequence: TGTGCCAGCAGCCCAGACAGGAGCTCCTACAATGAGCAGTTCTTC.

This clonotype was counted many times. V gene TRBV15 combines with J gene TRBJ2-7; D is possibly TRBD2 (6 bases). This CDR3 region has 13 residues. The V end was cut by 6 bases, the J end by 4 bases, with 13 bases between. Germline CDR1 reads LNHNV; CDR2 reads YYDKDF (reference sequence). CDR3 bases: TGTGCCACCAGTATCGTTGGAGGGTACGAGCAGTACTTC. It encodes CATSIVGGYEQYF.

In this sample, this clonotype turned up many times. The rearrangement uses TRBV20-1 and TRBJ2-7, with TRBD2 matching 8 bases. The CDR3 length is 13 residues. From germline, CDR1 is DFQATT and CDR2 SNEGSKA (reference sequence). V shed 6 bases and J 5 bases; nucleotides not matched to a gene: 9. The CDR3 loop is CSAPAGGGDEQYF. CDR3 DNA sequence: TGCAGTGCCCCGGCGGGAGGAGGCGACGAGCAGTACTTC.

The CDR3 bases are TGTGCCAGCAGTTCGGTAGCTAGCTCCTACGAGCAGTACTTC. Translating gives CASSSVASSYEQYF. This chain joins TRBV28 and TRBJ2-7; D remains ambiguous. There are 14 residues in the CDR3. V lost 4 bases and J 0 bases, leaving 10 bases between the germline ends. The germline CDR1 and CDR2 sequences are MDHEN and SYDVKM.

Concerning this clonotype itself: This may come from a read error, since a much larger clone is one base off. Written as DNA, the CDR3 is TGTGCCAGCAGCCCGTGGACAGTCGAACAAGAGACCCAGCACTTC. Protein product: CASSPWTVEQETQHF. V is TRBV14 and J is TRBJ2-5; maybe TRBD1 (6 bases). Germline V gene sequence: CDR1 SGHDN, CDR2 FVKESK. This CDR3 is 15 amino acids long.

This clonotype was seen many times. The chain links TRBV15 to TRBJ2-3; D may be TRBD1 (6 bases). The germline V gene has CDR1 LNHNV and CDR2 YYDKDF (reference sequence). This CDR3 has 15 amino acids. Trimming removed 5 bases from V and 5 bases from J, with 17 bases in between. CDR3 in DNA: TGTGCCACCAGCGGGGTGGGTGGCAGGGGAGATACGCAGTATTTT. Its translation is CATSGVGGRGDTQYF.

This clonotype occurred a few times. The CDR3 DNA reads TGTGCCAGCAGCCCCGGACAGACATATACCTACGAGCAGTACTTC. This gives the protein CASSPGQTYTYEQYF. The chain couples TRBV7-9 to TRBJ2-7; a weak D match, TRBD1 (6 bases). Looked up from germline, CDR1 is SEHNR and CDR2 is FQNEAQ (reference sequence). Trimming left V 5 bases short and J 2 bases short, with 16 bases between. The CDR3 sequence is 15 residues long.

This clonotype appeared many times. The J gene is TRBJ2-7, the V gene TRBV6-9; no clear D. The germline V gene has CDR1 MNHGY and CDR2 SVAAGI. V lost 3 bases to trimming and J lost 5 bases, with 8 bases between them. This CDR3 is 12 amino acids long. CDR3 amino acids: CASSYPKHEQYF. DNA of the CDR3: TGTGCCAGCAGTTACCCGAAGCACGAGCAGTACTTC.

This clonotype was recorded at least ten times. The chain employs TRBV7-9 and TRBJ2-3; D ambiguous. CDR1 is SEHNR, CDR2 FQNEAQ, per germline (reference sequence). This CDR3 has 13 amino acids. V lost 5 bases and J lost 1, with 7 bases in between. CDR3 sequence: CASSPRRTDTQYF. In DNA form, the CDR3 reads TGTGCCAGCAGCCCGCGACGCACAGATACGCAGTATTTT.

The V gene is TRBV6-6, the J gene TRBJ2-1; 10 bases fit TRBD2. The CDR3 length is 16 residues. CDR1 is MNHNY and CDR2 is SVGAGI in the germline V gene (reference sequence). Trimming at V came to 6 bases and at J to 4 bases, leaving 9 bases not matched to a gene. The CDR3 bases are TGTGCCAGCAGCCAGCCGGGACTAGCGAAGTACAATGAGCAGTTCTTC. Amino acids: CASSQPGLAKYNEQFF.

The chain employs TRBV12-3 or TRBV12-4 and TRBJ1-5; TRBD1 might be the D (6 bases). V shed 4 bases and J shed 7 bases, with 11 bases lying between them. This CDR3 has 13 residues. In DNA, the CDR3 is TGTGCCAGCAGTTCATACAGGGTGCAGCCCCAGCATTTT. This gives the protein CASSSYRVQPQHF.

Remarks on this clonotype: Being one base from a much bigger clone, this may be a read error. The conserved phenylalanine or tryptophan is not found at the CDR3 terminus, so this likely reflects a read error. CDR3 in DNA: TGTGCCTGGGCGACCCGGCGACAGGGTGTCTACGAGCAGTACTCC. As protein: CAWATRRQGVYEQYS. The chain carries TRBV30 and TRBJ2-7; TRBD1 agrees at 7 bases. V was clipped by 5 bases and J by 3 bases; unmatched bases: 13. There are 15 residues in the CDR3. Looked up from germline, CDR1 is GTSNPN and CDR2 is SVGIG (reference sequence).

This clonotype was recorded at least ten times. The DNA for the CDR3 is TGTGCCAGTAATCAGGCGAACACTGAAGCTTTCTTT. This gives the protein CASNQANTEAFF. The chain combines TRBV19 with TRBJ1-1, with D unresolved. CDR3 length: 12 amino acids. Germline V gives CDR1 LNHDA, CDR2 SQIVND (reference sequence). The V end lost 7 bases, the J end lost 1 base, and 7 bases lay between the germline ends.

This clonotype was seen many times. The chain carries TRBV7-9 and TRBJ2-2; TRBD1 or TRBD2 may be the D gene (5 bases each). The CDR3 length is 15 residues. V lost 2 bases and J 6 bases, leaving 13 bases between the germline ends. Germline V CDR1 and CDR2: SEHNR, FQNEAQ (reference sequence). The CDR3 spells CASSLFVRDPGELFF. DNA for the CDR3: TGTGCCAGCAGCTTATTTGTCCGGGACCCCGGGGAGCTGTTTTTT.

J is TRBJ2-2 and V is TRBV27; TRBD2 aligns across 11 bases. Trimming took 4 bases from V and 5 from J; bases not matched to a gene: 0. CDR3 size: 14 residues. Germline assignment: CDR1 MNHEY and CDR2 SMNVEV (reference sequence). The CDR3 reads CASSWTSGTGELFF. In DNA form, the CDR3 reads TGTGCCAGCAGTTGGACTAGCGGGACCGGGGAGCTGTTTTTT.

This clonotype occurred many times. The chain employs TRBV12-3 or TRBV12-4 and TRBJ2-4, with TRBD2 identical over 10 bases. The CDR3 sequence is 20 residues long. V dropped 3 bases and J dropped 1; count of bases not matched to a gene: 15. The chain's CDR3 is CASSLSGGAELLVAKNIQYF. As DNA, the CDR3 is TGTGCCAGCAGTTTGAGCGGGGGGGCCGAACTTCTAGTGGCCAAAAACATTCAGTACTTC.

This clonotype was seen many times. The V gene is TRBV7-9, the J gene TRBJ2-6; 9 bases agree with TRBD1. There are 18 residues in the CDR3. Trimming removed 4 bases from V and 0 bases from J; junction bases left unmatched: 7. Germline values: CDR1 SEHNR, CDR2 FQNEAQ (reference sequence). The DNA for the CDR3 is TGTGCCAGCAGCTCTCCGGGACAGGGACTCTCTGGGGCCAACGTCCTGACTTTC. Encoded protein: CASSSPGQGLSGANVLTF.

The chain carries TRBV25-1 and TRBJ1-6, with D uncertain. Germline assignment: CDR1 MGHDK and CDR2 SYGVNS. The ends were cut back, 2 bases at V and 0 bases at J, with 8 bases in the middle. CDR3 size: 16 residues. DNA of the CDR3: TGTGCCAGCAGTGAAATCGGGAGCTCCTATAATTCACCCCTCCACTTT. Its translation is CASSEIGSSYNSPLHF.

Ten or more counts support this clonotype. The rearrangement joins TRBV27 to TRBJ2-3; TRBD2 aligns across 8 bases. The CDR3 contains 14 residues. Germline-derived CDR1 and CDR2 are MNHEY and SMNVEV (reference sequence). V trimming: 6 bases; J trimming: 1 base; junction bases outside the gene matches: 3. In DNA, the CDR3 is TGTGCCAGCAGGCTAGCGGGTGGCACAGATACGCAGTATTTT. It encodes CASRLAGGTDTQYF.

The rearrangement links TRBV12-3 or TRBV12-4 to TRBJ1-3; D might be TRBD1 (6 bases). V shed 4 bases and J shed 0 bases, with 16 bases lying between them. The CDR3 spans 17 residues. CDR3 coding DNA: TGTGCCAGCAGTTGGGGACTCACAGGGAACTCTGGAAACACCATATATTTT. Protein: CASSWGLTGNSGNTIYF.

This clonotype was counted many times. This chain joins TRBV20-1 and TRBJ2-7; D may be TRBD1 or TRBD2 (5 bases each). The CDR3 is 13 amino acids. Germline V gene lookup returns CDR1 DFQATT and CDR2 SNEGSKA (reference sequence). The ends were cut back, 1 base at V and 6 bases at J, with 13 bases in the middle. The CDR3, as DNA: TGCAGTGCTAGAGGGGACGGGCTGCCCGAGCAGTACTTC. This codes for CSARGDGLPEQYF.

About this clonotype: A much larger clone sits a single nucleotide away, making a read error possible. The V call is TRBV14, the J call TRBJ2-3; D is perhaps TRBD1 or TRBD2 (5 bases each). Germline CDR1 and CDR2: SGHDN and FVKESK. The length of the CDR3 is 14 residues. The CDR3 protein is CASGQEGRLTAQYF. The CDR3 DNA reads as TGTGCCAGCGGCCAAGAGGGACGACTTACAGCGCAGTATTTT. The whole variable domain, filled in from reference TRBV14 and TRBJ2-3, reads EAGVTQFPSHSVIEKGQTVTLRCDPISGHDNLYWYRRVMGKEIKFLLHFVKESKQDESGMPNNRFLAERTGGTYSTLKVQPAELEDSGVYFCASGQEGRLTAQYFGPGTRLTVL.

This clonotype was counted between two and nine times. One base away lies a much larger clone, so this may be a sequencing read error. The genes are TRBV27 and TRBJ2-3; the match to TRBD2 covers 7 bases. Germline assignment: CDR1 MNHEY and CDR2 SMNVEV (reference sequence). CDR3 length: 15 residues. The J segment lost 8 bases and the V segment lost 8 bases, leaving 16 bases of the junction unmatched. CDR3 bases: TGTGCCAGCCTACTAGCGCCAGGGCTGGTTGGTACGCAGTATTTT. Residues: CASLLAPGLVGTQYF.

This clonotype was recorded many times. The chain carries TRBV5-5 and TRBJ2-7; TRBD1 aligns across 8 bases. Germline CDR1 and CDR2: SGHKS and YYEKEE (reference sequence). This CDR3 comprises 14 residues. V shed 0 bases and J 4 bases; nucleotides not matched to a gene: 3. The CDR3 spells CASSLGQGRYEQYF. CDR3 sequence (DNA): TGTGCCAGCAGCTTGGGACAGGGGCGGTACGAGCAGTACTTC.

This clonotype was counted many times. In DNA form, the CDR3 reads TGCAGTGCTAGAGATTTTACAGGGGGCGGTCATCAGCCCCAGCATTTT. It codes for CSARDFTGGGHQPQHF. The chain links TRBV20-1 to TRBJ1-5; 9 nucleotides match TRBD1. This CDR3 has 16 amino acids. CDR1 and CDR2 from the germline V gene are DFQATT and SNEGSKA (reference sequence). The junction had 8 bases not matched to a gene; V was cut back by 0 bases and J by 5 bases.